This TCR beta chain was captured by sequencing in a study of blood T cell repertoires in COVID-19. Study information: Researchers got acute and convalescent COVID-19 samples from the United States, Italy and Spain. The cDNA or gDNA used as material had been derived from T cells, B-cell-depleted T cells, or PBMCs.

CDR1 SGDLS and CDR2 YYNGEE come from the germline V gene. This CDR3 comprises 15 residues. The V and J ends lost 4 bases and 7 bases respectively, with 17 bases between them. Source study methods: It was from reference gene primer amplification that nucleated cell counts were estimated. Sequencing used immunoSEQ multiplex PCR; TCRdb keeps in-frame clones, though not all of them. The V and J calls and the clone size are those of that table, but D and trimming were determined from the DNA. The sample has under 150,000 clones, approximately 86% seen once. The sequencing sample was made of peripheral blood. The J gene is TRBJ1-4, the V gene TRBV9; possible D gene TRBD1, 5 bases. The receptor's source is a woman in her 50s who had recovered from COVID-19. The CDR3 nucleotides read TGTGCCAGCAGCTCCTCGAAGGGGTCCGGTGAAAAACTGTTTTTT. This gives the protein CASSSSKGSGEKLFF.